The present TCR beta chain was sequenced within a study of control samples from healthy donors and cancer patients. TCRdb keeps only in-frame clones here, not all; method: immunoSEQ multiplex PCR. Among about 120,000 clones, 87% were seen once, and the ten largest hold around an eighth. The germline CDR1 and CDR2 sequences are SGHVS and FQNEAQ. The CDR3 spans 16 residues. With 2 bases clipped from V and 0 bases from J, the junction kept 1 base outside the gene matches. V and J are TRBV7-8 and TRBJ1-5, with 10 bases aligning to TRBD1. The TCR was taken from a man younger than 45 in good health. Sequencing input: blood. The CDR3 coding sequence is TGTGCCAGCAGCTTAAGGGACAGGGGTAGCAATCAGCCCCAGCATTTT. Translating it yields CASSLRDRGSNQPQHF. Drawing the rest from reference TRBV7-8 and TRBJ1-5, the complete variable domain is GAGVSQSPRYKVAKRGQDVALRCDPISGHVSLFWYQQALGQGPEFLTYFQNEAQLDKSGLPSDRFFAERPEGSVSTLKIQRTQQEDSAVYLCASSLRDRGSNQPQHFGDGTRLSIL.